Presented here are 27 T cell receptor beta chains from one specimen sequenced in a study of T-cell reconstitution after alpha-beta-depleted transplantation in children. The authors prepared the TCRbeta library with unique molecular identifiers. Each CDR3 protein gets one entry after TCRdb re-called the PCR reads with MiXCR. Altogether about 640,000 distinct CDR3 sequences are present, 16% being singletons, with the ten largest covering approximately 1%. Material: PBMCs from the stem cell graft donor, obtained from the stem cell graft. The receptors stem from a human donor who donated a stem cell graft to a child with acute myeloid leukemia.

The genes are TRBV5-1 and TRBJ2-7, with D tentatively TRBD2 (6 bases). CDR1 is SGHRS and CDR2 is YFSETQ in the germline V gene. The CDR3 contains 14 residues. Trimming pared 0 bases from V and 4 bases from J, leaving 11 bases between. The CDR3 nucleotides are TGCGCCAGCAGCTTGGACTGGGCGGGGTACGAGCAGTACGTC. Its translation: CASSLDWAGYEQYV.

J is TRBJ2-1 and V is TRBV24-1; 7 positions agree with TRBD1. V shed 3 bases and J 2 bases; nucleotides not matched to a gene: 6. The CDR3 is made up of 16 amino acids. The V gene's germline CDR1 is KGHDR and CDR2 SFDVKD. The CDR3, as DNA: TGTGCCACCAGTGATCCTACAGGGGAAGCCTACAATGAGCAGTTCTTC. This encodes CATSDPTGEAYNEQFF.

This clonotype was seen many times. This sequence joins TRBV15 and TRBJ2-1, with D uncertain. Germline V gives CDR1 LNHNV, CDR2 YYDKDF (reference sequence). This CDR3 region has 13 residues. Trimming removed 8 bases at V and 8 bases at J, with 16 bases between. The chain's CDR3 is CATLVPQKDEQFF. CDR3 bases: TGTGCCACCCTTGTACCCCAGAAGGATGAGCAGTTCTTC.

The chain has TRBV25-1 and TRBJ2-5; the match to TRBD1 covers 10 bases. The CDR3 extends over 13 amino acids. Germline CDR1 is MGHDK and CDR2 is SYGVNS. J was trimmed by 3 bases and V by 7 bases; bases with no gene match: 2. CDR3: CASIGTGEETQYF. CDR3 in DNA: TGTGCCAGCATCGGGACAGGGGAAGAGACCCAGTACTTC.

The J gene is TRBJ1-1, the V gene TRBV20-1; D might be TRBD1 (5 bases). The germline V gene encodes CDR1 DFQATT and CDR2 SNEGSKA (reference sequence). CDR3 length: 12 residues. V gave up 4 bases and J gave up 4 bases, with 10 bases separating them. CDR3 sequence: CSAIQAPTEAFF. CDR3 DNA: TGCAGTGCTATACAGGCCCCCACTGAAGCTTTCTTT.

This clonotype has at least ten counts. This chain joins TRBV12-3 or TRBV12-4 and TRBJ1-6; unclear D gene. V was clipped by 0 bases and J by 14 bases, with 11 bases between them. This CDR3 comprises 13 residues. The CDR3 bases are TGTGCCAGCAGTTTAGCGCGGCGGAGGGCCCTCCACTTT. It is translated as CASSLARRRALHF.

The chain uses TRBV12-3 or TRBV12-4 and TRBJ1-1, with D unresolved. CDR3 size: 14 residues. The V gene lost 8 bases and the J gene lost 1 base, with 14 bases spanning the gap. As DNA, the CDR3 is TGTGCCAGCGGTTCGCGGCAGACGAACACTGAAGCTTTCTTT. Its protein product is CASGSRQTNTEAFF.

This clonotype was counted many times. This chain uses TRBV15 with TRBJ2-3, with D possibly being TRBD2 (6 bases). Looked up from germline, CDR1 is LNHNV and CDR2 is YYDKDF (reference sequence). This CDR3 is built from 16 residues. V shed 0 bases and J shed 4 bases, with 14 bases lying between them. The CDR3 nucleotides read TGTGCCACCAGCAGAGATCGGGCGGGGCCACCAGATACGCAGTATTTT. It codes for CATSRDRAGPPDTQYF. The full variable domain, its missing parts supplied by reference TRBV15 and TRBJ2-3, is DAMVIQNPRYQVTQFGKPVTLSCSQTLNHNVMYWYQQKSSQAPKLLFHYYDKDFNNEADTPDNFQSRRPNTSFCFLDIRSPGLGDTAMYLCATSRDRAGPPDTQYFGPGTRLTVL.

This clonotype was observed a few times. J is TRBJ1-2 and V is TRBV11-2; 10 bases agree with TRBD1. The CDR3 loop spans 18 amino acids. The J segment lost 7 bases and the V segment lost 5 bases, leaving 19 bases of the junction unmatched. From germline, CDR1 is SGHAT and CDR2 FQNNGV. CDR3 region: CASSLSPGQGRLRSGYTF. The CDR3 DNA reads as TGTGCCAGCAGCCTTTCTCCGGGACAGGGGAGGCTAAGGAGTGGCTACACCTTC.

This clonotype has a handful of counts. V and J are TRBV7-2 and TRBJ1-3; 9 bases align to TRBD1. CDR1 is SGHTA and CDR2 is FQGNSA in the germline V gene. The trim removed 3 bases at V and 3 bases at J, leaving 3 bases unmatched. The CDR3 extends over 15 amino acids. In nucleotides, the CDR3 is TGTGCCAGCAGCTTTGCGACAGGGGGTGGAAACACCATATATTTT. This translates into CASSFATGGGNTIYF.

With respect to this clonotype: A much larger clone lies one base from this, so it may be a read error. In DNA form, the CDR3 reads TGCAGTGCTAGGGGCTTGGAGACAGCGACTTCAGCCCAGCATTTT. Translated: CSARGLETATSAQHF. The chain is built from TRBV20-1 and TRBJ1-5; a weak D match, TRBD1 (5 bases). CDR1 and CDR2 (germline): DFQATT, SNEGSKA (reference sequence). The V end was cut by 3 bases, the J end by 11 bases, with 23 bases between. The CDR3 sequence is 15 residues long.

As to this clonotype: Mismatch with germline at one junction end may stem from a read error. The CDR3 is CCARESTRGGVYLEQFF. The DNA of the CDR3 is TGCTGTGCTAGAGAAAGTACGCGGGGGGGCGTTTACCTTGAGCAGTTCTTC. This chain links TRBV20-1 with TRBJ2-1; 9 bases are a match to TRBD2. Looked up from germline, CDR1 is DFQATT and CDR2 is SNEGSKA (reference sequence). The CDR3 runs to 17 residues.

This chain joins TRBV10-2 and TRBJ1-6; TRBD1 matches 7 bases. The junction had 8 bases not matched to a gene; V was cut back by 3 bases and J by 9 bases. The CDR3 spans 15 residues. CDR1 WSHSY and CDR2 SAAADI come from the germline V gene. CDR3 sequence: CASSEQGPVGSPLHF. The CDR3 DNA is TGCGCCAGCAGTGAACAGGGGCCGGTGGGTTCACCCCTCCACTTT.

This clonotype has more than one count but fewer than ten. The V and J genes are TRBV11-2 and TRBJ2-1; maybe TRBD2 (7 bases). The CDR3 covers 18 residues. Germline V CDR1 and CDR2: SGHAT, FQNNGV. With 3 bases removed from V and 0 bases from J, the gap between germline ends came to 18 bases. The CDR3 protein is CASSLRGGSGTSYNEQFF. The CDR3 DNA sequence: TGTGCCAGCAGCTTGAGGGGGGGCTCGGGGACCTCCTACAATGAGCAGTTCTTC.

The sample holds a few counts of this clonotype. The CDR3 sequence is CASRNAKDSYNEQFF. The CDR3 DNA reads as TGTGCCAGCAGAAATGCAAAGGACAGTTACAATGAGCAGTTCTTC. The rearrangement uses TRBV7-9 and TRBJ2-1; maybe TRBD1 (6 bases). Germline CDR1 is SEHNR and CDR2 is FQNEAQ (reference sequence). This CDR3 is built from 15 residues. The germline V and J ends were trimmed by 6 bases and 4 bases, with 16 bases remaining between them.

The CDR3 bases are TGTGCCACCAGTGAGGCGGGGAGCTCCTACAATGAGCAGTTCTTC. Its translation: CATSEAGSSYNEQFF. The rearrangement uses TRBV24-1 and TRBJ2-1; maybe TRBD2 (6 bases). The CDR3 is made up of 15 amino acids. Germline V gene lookup returns CDR1 KGHDR and CDR2 SFDVKD. V lost 4 bases, J lost 0 bases, and 9 bases lay in between.

This clonotype has at least ten counts. V gene TRBV29-1 combines with J gene TRBJ2-5; TRBD2 aligns across 10 bases. CDR1 is SQVTM and CDR2 is ANQGSEA in the germline V gene. V was clipped by 4 bases and J by 0 bases; unmatched bases: 5. This CDR3 region has 15 residues. As DNA, the CDR3 is TGCAGCGTTGTGGGGACTAGCGCTAACCAAGAGACCCAGTACTTC. Protein: CSVVGTSANQETQYF.

This clonotype was counted only a few times. The V call is TRBV20-1, the J call TRBJ2-3; D is possibly TRBD1 or TRBD2 (6 bases each). V was cut by 5 bases and J by 6 bases, with 21 bases left in between. Germline loops: CDR1 DFQATT, CDR2 SNEGSKA (reference sequence). The CDR3 consists of 15 residues. The CDR3 DNA is TGCAGTGCTCTTTGGTCGGGGGCCCCGCCGGATACGCAGTATTTT. Amino acid sequence: CSALWSGAPPDTQYF.

The sample holds many counts of this clonotype. The chain uses TRBV27 and TRBJ1-2; D might be TRBD1 (6 bases). The germline CDR1 and CDR2 sequences are MNHEY and SMNVEV (reference sequence). There are 13 residues in the CDR3. Trimming shortened V by 8 bases and J by 8 bases, and 18 bases separated the two germline ends. CDR3 region: CASSLQGYTGYTF. For the CDR3, the DNA is TGTGCCAGCTCGCTTCAGGGGTATACGGGCTACACCTTC.

Only a few counts were recorded for this clonotype. This chain joins TRBV7-9 and TRBJ2-7, with TRBD1 matching 9 bases. This CDR3 has 16 amino acids. V trimming: 3 bases; J trimming: 2 bases; junction bases outside the gene matches: 8. CDR1 and CDR2 from the germline V gene are SEHNR and FQNEAQ (reference sequence). The CDR3 DNA reads TGTGCCAGCAGCTTGTCTCGGGGACAGGGAACCTACGAGCAGTACTTC. Its translation: CASSLSRGQGTYEQYF.

This clonotype was counted a few times. The chain combines TRBV7-7 with TRBJ2-1; TRBD2 matches at 9 bases. This CDR3 has 16 amino acids. The germline gives CDR1 SSHAT, CDR2 FNYEAQ (reference sequence). V dropped 2 bases and J dropped 12; count of bases not matched to a gene: 14. Here the CDR3 reads CASSLRPRASGVGQFF. The CDR3, as DNA: TGTGCCAGCAGCTTACGGCCACGGGCTAGCGGGGTCGGGCAGTTCTTC. Full variable domain (remainder filled in from reference TRBV7-7 and TRBJ2-1): GAGVSQSPRYKVTKRGQDVTLRCDPISSHATLYWYQQALGQGPEFLTYFNYEAQPDKSGLPSDRFSAERPEGSISTLTIQRTEQRDSAMYRCASSLRPRASGVGQFFGPGTRLTVL.

The chain employs TRBV7-6 and TRBJ2-7; tentatively, D is TRBD1 (6 bases). The ends were cut back, 4 bases at V and 6 bases at J, with 10 bases in the middle. CDR1 and CDR2 (germline): SGHVS, FNYEAQ. The CDR3 has 12 residues. The CDR3 DNA follows: TGTGCCAGCAGCTCCGGGACACTCGAGCAGTACTTC. Its protein product is CASSSGTLEQYF.

This clonotype occurred many times. The V call is TRBV29-1, the J call TRBJ1-1; D unclear. The germline V gene has CDR1 SQVTM and CDR2 ANQGSEA. The CDR3 extends over 13 amino acids. Trimming removed 4 bases from V and 2 bases from J, with 11 bases in between. The CDR3 region has the DNA TGCAGCGTTGTACGGATGGGAAACACTGAAGCTTTCTTT. It is translated as CSVVRMGNTEAFF.

In this sample, this clonotype turned up many times. The chain couples TRBV9 to TRBJ2-1; D might be TRBD1 (6 bases). The V gene lost 0 bases and the J gene lost 7 bases, with 17 bases spanning the gap. This CDR3 has 16 amino acids. From germline, CDR1 is SGDLS and CDR2 YYNGEE. The CDR3 DNA sequence: TGTGCCAGCAGCGTAGCCGGCGGCAGGGGTGGGAATGAGCAGTTCTTC. It is translated as CASSVAGGRGGNEQFF.

The V call is TRBV7-8, the J call TRBJ2-1; 10 bases align to TRBD2. The ends lost 4 bases at V and 3 bases at J; junction bases unmatched: 12. The germline gives CDR1 SGHVS, CDR2 FQNEAQ. This CDR3 contains 18 residues. The CDR3 nucleotides are TGTGCCAGCAGCTCCCCCGGGGATGAGCGGGGGGGCTACAATGAGCAGTTCTTC. It encodes CASSSPGDERGGYNEQFF.

A few counts support this clonotype. The chain is built from TRBV10-2 and TRBJ1-2; D possibly corresponds to TRBD1 (5 bases). The CDR3 has 13 residues. The germline gives CDR1 WSHSY, CDR2 SAAADI. The V end lost 2 bases, the J end lost 7 bases, and 11 bases lay between the germline ends. DNA for the CDR3: TGCGCCAGCAGTGAGAGTGCGGGGGGTGGCTACACCTTC. The encoded protein is CASSESAGGGYTF.

The V and J genes are TRBV21-1 and TRBJ1-1; no check of the table's D call, TRBD1, against the DNA was made. TRBV21-1 is designated a pseudogene. The length of the CDR3 is 17 residues. The CDR3, as DNA: TGTGCCAGCAGCAAGGACAGGGGTCGGAGGAAGAACACTGAAGCTTTCTTT. Translation: CASSKDRGRRKNTEAFF.